This TCR beta chain originates from a study of shared clonotypes between healthy human individuals. The data were produced by immunoSEQ multiplex PCR, yet TCRdb's version contains in-frame clones alone and is incomplete. The table lists 550,000 to 700,000 clones, roughly 73% of them singletons. V trimming: 3 bases; J trimming: 3 bases; junction bases outside the gene matches: 4. CDR1 KGHSH and CDR2 LQKENI come from the germline V gene. The CDR3 spans 16 residues. This clonotype was sampled from a woman aged 25 to 39 in good health. The chain has TRBV18 and TRBJ1-5; 11 bases line up with TRBD1. Input material: memory CD4+ T cells sorted from blood. Subset denoted: CD45RA-negative fraction. CDR3: CASSPGQGVANQPQHF. The CDR3 bases are TGTGCCAGCTCACCGGGACAGGGGGTGGCCAATCAGCCCCAGCATTTT.